A selection of T cell receptor beta chains follows, all from one sample in a study of cytomegalovirus exposure and HLA in healthy donors. Clones were sequenced by immunoSEQ multiplex PCR, and TCRdb holds only the in-frame ones, with some missing. The repertoire has a few hundred thousand clones, around 81% of them found once; the top ten carry more than 8.5%. The sample consisted of PBMCs. The source is a woman aged 45-65 years in good health and CMV-seropositive. Both conserved end residues are part of each CDR3. Fields, in order: V gene, clone size, D gene, J gene, CDR3 DNA, CDR3 protein. A D gene is named only where the DNA matches it firmly. Size is stated for part of the rows, as once, few or many counts, or as a class when the clone is expanded.

TRBV19,.,TRBD1,TRBJ1-4,TGTGCCAGTAGTACACTAACCGGGACAGTCAATGAAAAACTGTTTTTT,CASSTLTGTVNEKLFF
TRBV10-2,large,.,TRBJ2-1,TGCGCCAGCAACACTCGGTCGGGGGATGAGCAGTTCTTC,CASNTRSGDEQFF
TRBV16,.,TRBD2,TRBJ2-1,TGTGCCAGCAGCCAATTTCTTGGGAGGGGTACGGGGTGCGATGAGCAGTTCTTC,CASSQFLGRGTGCDEQFF
TRBV28,.,.,TRBJ1-2,TGTGCCAGCAGTCCCCTAAACGAGCTCTATGGCTACACCTTC,CASSPLNELYGYTF
TRBV4-1,.,.,TRBJ1-2,TGCGCCAGCAGCCAAGTTGAGGGAAACTATGGCTACACCTTC,CASSQVEGNYGYTF
TRBV11-2,.,.,TRBJ1-1,TGTGCCAGCAGCTTAGGGGCAGAAGCTTTCTTT,CASSLGAEAFF
TRBV2,once,.,TRBJ1-1,TGTGCCAGCAGTGAACAAGCTGGGGCCAACACTGAAGCTTTCTTT,CASSEQAGANTEAFF
TRBV9,.,TRBD1,TRBJ2-7,TGTGCCAGCGCCCGTGGACAGGGGGATGAAGAGCAGTACTTC,CASARGQGDEEQYF
TRBV19,.,.,TRBJ2-3,TGTGCCAGTAGTATAGGTGGGCTCCACACAGATACGCAGTATTTT,CASSIGGLHTDTQYF
TRBV28,.,TRBD1,TRBJ2-3,TGTGCCAGCAGTTCGGAGGACAGGGACTTTACGCAGTATTTT,CASSSEDRDFTQYF
TRBV6-1,once,TRBD1,TRBJ1-2,TGTGCCAGCAGTGATCGGGACAGGTTAAACTATGGCTACACCTTC,CASSDRDRLNYGYTF
TRBV4-1,.,TRBD1,TRBJ1-4,TGCGCCAGCAGCCCCCAGATGGGACAGGGAACGTTCGTGGAAAAACTGTTTTTT,CASSPQMGQGTFVEKLFF
TRBV11-2,.,TRBD2,TRBJ2-3,TGTGCCAGCAGCTTTAGCGGGGGGGCAGATACGCAGTATTTT,CASSFSGGADTQYF
TRBV10-3,.,.,TRBJ1-1,TGTGCCATCAGTGATGGAGTTCGGCACACTGAAGCTTTCTTT,CAISDGVRHTEAFF
TRBV7-9,.,.,TRBJ2-1,TGTGCCAGCAGTAATGGCGGGGGCGGGATTGAGCAGTTCTTC,CASSNGGGGIEQFF
TRBV7-6,few,.,TRBJ1-1,TGTGCCAGCAGCTTAGCCTCTAGAACCGGAGCTTTCTTT,CASSLASRTGAFF
TRBV5-4,.,.,TRBJ2-3,TGTGCCAGCAGCTTTCAGGGGAGCACAGATACGCAGTATTTT,CASSFQGSTDTQYF
TRBV11-3,.,.,TRBJ1-1,TGTGCCAGCAGCCCAGTGGGGGGGCTCACTGAAGCTTTCTTT,CASSPVGGLTEAFF
TRBV18,.,.,TRBJ1-4,TGTGCCAGCTCACCATATTTCGGGGAACTCACTAATGAAAAACTGTTTTTT,CASSPYFGELTNEKLFF
TRBV7-3,.,TRBD1,TRBJ1-1,TGTGCCAGCAGCCCGGGACAGGGGGCGACTGAAGCTTTCTTT,CASSPGQGATEAFF
TRBV7-2,.,TRBD2,TRBJ2-7,TGTGCCAGCAGGGGTATCCTAGCGGGGGTAGGCGAGCAGTACTTC,CASRGILAGVGEQYF
TRBV5-6,.,.,TRBJ1-2,TGTGCCAGCAGCAGTCGCAGGGTGAACTATGGCTACACCTTC,CASSSRRVNYGYTF
TRBV12-5,.,.,TRBJ2-3,TGTGCTAGTGCCCTGCGGGGAGACACAGATACGCAGTATTTT,CASALRGDTDTQYF
TRBV2,.,TRBD2,TRBJ2-7,TGTGCCAGCAGTCGGACTAGCGGGAGCTACGAGCAGTACTTC,CASSRTSGSYEQYF
TRBV6-5,.,.,TRBJ1-1,TGTGCCAGCAGGAGATACGAAAACACTGAAGCTTTCTTT,CASRRYENTEAFF
TRBV6-5,.,.,TRBJ1-3,TGTGCCAGCAGTTACCCTGAGGCGGGAGGAGGCAACACCATATATTTT,CASSYPEAGGGNTIYF
TRBV7-9,.,.,TRBJ2-2,TGTGCCAGCAGTTCAGCCCCCAGGGCGAACACCGGGGAGCTGTTTTTT,CASSSAPRANTGELFF
TRBV5-1,.,.,TRBJ2-3,TGCGCCAGCAGCTTATCGGGGGACACAGATACGCAGTATTTT,CASSLSGDTDTQYF
TRBV6-1,.,TRBD1,TRBJ1-2,TGTGCCAGCACCCCGACAGGGGGCGCAAACTATGGCTACACCTTC,CASTPTGGANYGYTF
TRBV27,.,.,TRBJ2-5,TGTGCCAGCAGCCCACTCCGGGAAACTAAAGAGACCCAGTACTTC,CASSPLRETKETQYF